The 5 T cell receptor beta chains below come from one sample, sequenced in a study of CD8 T cells in Susac syndrome. Reverse transcription used about 0.45 to 1 ug RNA and random hexamers. TCRdb called the immunoSEQ multiplex PCR reads again in MiXCR, with one record for every CDR3 protein. The repertoire holds under 200,000 distinct CDR3 sequences, over 75% seen once, with 0.085% to 0.1% in the top ten. The source material was CD4+ T cells from PBMCs. The receptors originated from a human donor with Susac syndrome.

The chain couples TRBV6-1 to TRBJ2-7, with D hard to call. V lost 8 bases and J lost 7, with 24 bases in between. The CDR3 has 15 amino acids. Per the germline V gene, CDR1 is MNHNS and CDR2 is SASEGT. The CDR3 coding sequence is TGTGCCAGCGAAATGAATTGGGCAGGCGCGAAGGAGCAGTACTTC. As protein: CASEMNWAGAKEQYF.

The chain recombines TRBV9 with TRBJ2-7, with D perhaps given as TRBD1 or TRBD2 (5 bases each). This CDR3 is built from 15 residues. Germline CDR1 is SGDLS and CDR2 is YYNGEE. Trimming took 0 bases from V and 4 from J, leaving 14 bases between them. The CDR3 region is CASSVGGSTGYEQYF. The CDR3 nucleotides read TGTGCCAGCAGCGTAGGGGGCTCGACGGGGTACGAGCAGTACTTC.

This chain uses TRBV7-2 with TRBJ2-7; TRBD1 matches 11 bases. Trimming cost V 5 bases and J 3 bases; bases outside gene matches: 6. Germline V gives CDR1 SGHTA, CDR2 FQGNSA. This CDR3 contains 15 residues. The CDR3 loop reads CASSTRTGGVYEQYF. CDR3 in DNA: TGTGCCAGCAGCACCCGGACAGGGGGCGTCTACGAGCAGTACTTC.

The chain combines TRBV19 with TRBJ2-6; no definite D call. Deletions cut 10 bases from V and 4 bases from J, with 11 bases between. This CDR3 region has 13 residues. Germline V gives CDR1 LNHDA, CDR2 SQIVND (reference sequence). CDR3 nucleotides: TGTGCCACCTCTAAGATCGGGGCCAACGTCCTGACTTTC. Amino acids: CATSKIGANVLTF.

The chain links TRBV20-1 to TRBJ2-7, with D possibly TRBD2 on 7 matching bases. This CDR3 has 14 residues. The V gene's germline CDR1 is DFQATT and CDR2 SNEGSKA (reference sequence). Trimming removed 5 bases from V and 2 bases from J, with 16 bases in between. The CDR3 region is CSASQDSGAYEQYF. The CDR3 DNA is TGCAGTGCTTCTCAGGACAGCGGGGCCTACGAGCAGTACTTC.